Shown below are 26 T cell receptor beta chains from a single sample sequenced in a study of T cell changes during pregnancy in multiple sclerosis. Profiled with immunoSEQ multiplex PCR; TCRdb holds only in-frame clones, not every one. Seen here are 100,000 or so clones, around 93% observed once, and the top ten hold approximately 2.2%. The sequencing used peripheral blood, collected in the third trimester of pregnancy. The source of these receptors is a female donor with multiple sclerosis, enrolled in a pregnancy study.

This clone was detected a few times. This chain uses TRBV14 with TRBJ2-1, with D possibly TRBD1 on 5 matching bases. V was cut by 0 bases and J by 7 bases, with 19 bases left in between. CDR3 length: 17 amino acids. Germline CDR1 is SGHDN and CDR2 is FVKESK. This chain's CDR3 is CASSQDLGTGFPNEQFF. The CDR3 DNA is TGTGCCAGCAGCCAAGATCTAGGAACAGGTTTCCCAAATGAGCAGTTCTTC.

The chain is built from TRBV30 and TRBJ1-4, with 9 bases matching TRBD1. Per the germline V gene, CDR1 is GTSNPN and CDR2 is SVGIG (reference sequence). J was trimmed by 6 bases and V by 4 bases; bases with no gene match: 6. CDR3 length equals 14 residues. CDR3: CAWNRQGEHEKLFF. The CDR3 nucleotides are TGTGCCTGGAACCGACAGGGGGAACATGAAAAACTGTTTTTT. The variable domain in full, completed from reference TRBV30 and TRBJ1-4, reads SQTIHQWPATLVQPVGSPLSLECTVEGTSNPNLYWYRQAAGRGLQLLFYSVGIGQISSEVPQNLSASRPQDRQFILSSKKLLLSDSGFYLCAWNRQGEHEKLFFGSGTQLSVL.

The CDR3 DNA is TGTGCCAGCCGACTAAACAGGGCCGAGAATCAGCCCCAGCATTTT. It encodes CASRLNRAENQPQHF. The V and J genes are TRBV6-1 and TRBJ1-5; D possibly corresponds to TRBD1 (6 bases). Trimming left V 8 bases short and J 4 bases short, with 18 bases between. Germline assignment: CDR1 MNHNS and CDR2 SASEGT. The CDR3 covers 15 residues.

CDR3 amino acids: CASTFRWVVGTGEFEAFF. The CDR3 region has the DNA TGTGCCAGCACCTTCCGCTGGGTAGTTGGGACAGGGGAATTTGAAGCTTTCTTT. The V and J genes are TRBV27 and TRBJ1-1; 10 bases line up with TRBD1. The CDR3 contains 18 residues. CDR1 and CDR2 from the germline V gene are MNHEY and SMNVEV (reference sequence). The V and J ends lost 7 bases and 7 bases, in that order; junction bases with no gene match: 21.

The CDR3 here is CASGTGNLLSGNTIYF. The CDR3 DNA reads TGTGCCAGTGGGACAGGGAACCTACTCTCTGGAAACACCATATATTTT. V is TRBV19 and J is TRBJ1-3; 9 bases are shared with TRBD1. V gave up 8 bases and J gave up 0 bases; unmatched junction bases: 8. CDR1 LNHDA and CDR2 SQIVND come from the germline V gene (reference sequence). The CDR3 totals 16 residues.

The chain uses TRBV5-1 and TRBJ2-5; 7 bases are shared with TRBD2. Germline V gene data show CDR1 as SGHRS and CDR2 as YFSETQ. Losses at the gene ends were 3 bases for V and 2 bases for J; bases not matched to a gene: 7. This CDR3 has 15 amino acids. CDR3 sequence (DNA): TGCGCCAGCAGCTCGGGGGGACTACCTCAAGAGACCCAGTACTTC. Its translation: CASSSGGLPQETQYF.

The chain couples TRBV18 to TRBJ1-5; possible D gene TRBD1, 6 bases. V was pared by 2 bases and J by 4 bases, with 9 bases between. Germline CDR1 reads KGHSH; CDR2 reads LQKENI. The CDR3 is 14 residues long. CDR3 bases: TGTGCCAGCTCACCAGGACAGATAAATCAGCCCCAGCATTTT. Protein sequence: CASSPGQINQPQHF.

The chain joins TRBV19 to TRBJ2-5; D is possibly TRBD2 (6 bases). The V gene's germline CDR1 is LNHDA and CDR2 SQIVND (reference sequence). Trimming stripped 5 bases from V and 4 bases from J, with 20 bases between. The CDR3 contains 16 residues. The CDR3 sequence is CASSWAGTPPGETQYF. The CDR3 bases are TGTGCCAGTAGTTGGGCCGGGACTCCCCCAGGAGAGACCCAGTACTTC.

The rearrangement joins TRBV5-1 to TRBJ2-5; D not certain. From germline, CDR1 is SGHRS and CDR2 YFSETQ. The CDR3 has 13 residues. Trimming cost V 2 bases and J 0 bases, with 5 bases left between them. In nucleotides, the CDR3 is TGCGCCAGCAGCTTTGAGTACCAAGAGACCCAGTACTTC. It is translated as CASSFEYQETQYF.

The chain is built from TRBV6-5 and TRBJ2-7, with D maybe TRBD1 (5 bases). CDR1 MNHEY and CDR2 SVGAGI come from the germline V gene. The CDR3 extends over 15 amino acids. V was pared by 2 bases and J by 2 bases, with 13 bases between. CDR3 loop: CASSYRDSLPYEQYF. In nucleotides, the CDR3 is TGTGCCAGCAGTTACAGAGACAGTCTTCCCTACGAGCAGTACTTC.

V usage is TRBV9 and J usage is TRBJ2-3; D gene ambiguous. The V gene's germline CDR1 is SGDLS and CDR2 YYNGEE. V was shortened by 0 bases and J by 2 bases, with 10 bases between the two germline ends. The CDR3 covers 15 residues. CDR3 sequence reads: CASSVGARITDTQYF. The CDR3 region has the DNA TGTGCCAGCAGCGTAGGTGCGAGGATCACAGATACGCAGTATTTT.

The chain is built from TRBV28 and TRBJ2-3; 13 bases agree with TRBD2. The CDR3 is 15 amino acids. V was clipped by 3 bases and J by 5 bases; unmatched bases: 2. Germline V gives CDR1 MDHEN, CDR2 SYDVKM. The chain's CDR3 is CASSFRTSGRDTQYF. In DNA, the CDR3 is TGTGCCAGCAGTTTTAGGACTAGCGGGAGAGATACGCAGTATTTT.

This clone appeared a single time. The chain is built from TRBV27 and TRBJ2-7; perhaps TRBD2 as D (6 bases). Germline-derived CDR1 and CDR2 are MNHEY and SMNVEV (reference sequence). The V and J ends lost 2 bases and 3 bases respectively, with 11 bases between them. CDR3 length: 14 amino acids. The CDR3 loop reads CASSLTGLNYEQYF. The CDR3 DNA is TGTGCCAGCAGTTTAACCGGACTAAACTACGAGCAGTACTTC.

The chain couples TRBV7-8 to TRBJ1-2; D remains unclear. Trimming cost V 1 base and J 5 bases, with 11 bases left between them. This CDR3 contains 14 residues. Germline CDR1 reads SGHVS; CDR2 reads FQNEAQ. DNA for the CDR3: TGTGCCAGCAGCTTAGACGGAGAATTGTATGGCTACACCTTC. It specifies CASSLDGELYGYTF.

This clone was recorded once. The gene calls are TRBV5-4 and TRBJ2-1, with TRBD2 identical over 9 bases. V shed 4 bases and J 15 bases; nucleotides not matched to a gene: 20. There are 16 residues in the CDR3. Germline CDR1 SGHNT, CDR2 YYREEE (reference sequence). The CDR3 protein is CASSLPGGLAGEQGFF. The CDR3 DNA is TGTGCCAGCAGCCTCCCCGGTGGGTTAGCGGGAGAACAGGGGTTCTTC.

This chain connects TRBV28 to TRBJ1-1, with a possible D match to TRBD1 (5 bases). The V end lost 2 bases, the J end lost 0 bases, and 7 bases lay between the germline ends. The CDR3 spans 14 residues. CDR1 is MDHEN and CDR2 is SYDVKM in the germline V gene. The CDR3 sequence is CASSLRGMNTEAFF. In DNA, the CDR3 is TGTGCCAGCAGTTTAAGGGGAATGAACACTGAAGCTTTCTTT. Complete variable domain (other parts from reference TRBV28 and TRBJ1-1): DVKVTQSSRYLVKRTGEKVFLECVQDMDHENMFWYRQDPGLGLRLIYFSYDVKMKEKGDIPEGYSVSREKKERFSLILESASTNQTSMYLCASSLRGMNTEAFFGQGTRLTVV.

CDR3: CASRPPSYGGGTDTQYF. The DNA of the CDR3 is TGTGCCAGCAGACCCCCCTCCTATGGCGGGGGGACAGATACGCAGTATTTT. The rearrangement links TRBV7-8 to TRBJ2-3; 8 bases fit TRBD2. Unmatched junction bases numbered 14, after V lost 6 bases and J lost 3 bases. CDR1 and CDR2 from the germline V gene are SGHVS and FQNEAQ. This CDR3 has 17 residues.

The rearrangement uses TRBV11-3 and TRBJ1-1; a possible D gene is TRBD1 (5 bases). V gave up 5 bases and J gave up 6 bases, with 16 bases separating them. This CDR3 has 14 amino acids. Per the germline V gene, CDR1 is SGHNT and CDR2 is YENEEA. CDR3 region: CASSPTAQGAEAFF. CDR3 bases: TGTGCCAGCAGCCCCACCGCGCAGGGCGCTGAAGCTTTCTTT.

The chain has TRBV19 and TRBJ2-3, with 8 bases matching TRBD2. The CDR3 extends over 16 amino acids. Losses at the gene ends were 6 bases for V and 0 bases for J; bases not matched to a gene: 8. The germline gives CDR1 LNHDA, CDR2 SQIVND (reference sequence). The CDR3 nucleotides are TGTGCCAGTAGGAACTCGGGAGGGTCAAGCACAGATACGCAGTATTTT. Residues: CASRNSGGSSTDTQYF.

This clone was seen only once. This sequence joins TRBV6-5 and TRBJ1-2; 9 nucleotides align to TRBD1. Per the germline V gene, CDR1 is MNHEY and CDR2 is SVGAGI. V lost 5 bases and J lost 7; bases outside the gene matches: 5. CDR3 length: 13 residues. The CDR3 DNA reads TGTGCCAGCAGTCCGGACAGGGGTTCTGGCTACACCTTC. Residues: CASSPDRGSGYTF.

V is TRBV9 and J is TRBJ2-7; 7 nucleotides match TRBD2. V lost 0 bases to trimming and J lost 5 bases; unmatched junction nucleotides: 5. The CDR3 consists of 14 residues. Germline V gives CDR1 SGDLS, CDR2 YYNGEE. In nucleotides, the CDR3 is TGTGCCAGCAGCGTAGAGATTCTAGCGGACGAGCAGTACTTC. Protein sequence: CASSVEILADEQYF.

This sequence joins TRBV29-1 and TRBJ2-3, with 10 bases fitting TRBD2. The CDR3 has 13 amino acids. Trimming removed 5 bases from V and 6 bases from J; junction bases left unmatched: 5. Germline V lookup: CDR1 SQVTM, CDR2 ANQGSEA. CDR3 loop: CSVSGRARDTQYF. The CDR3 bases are TGCAGCGTTAGCGGGAGGGCCAGGGATACGCAGTATTTT.

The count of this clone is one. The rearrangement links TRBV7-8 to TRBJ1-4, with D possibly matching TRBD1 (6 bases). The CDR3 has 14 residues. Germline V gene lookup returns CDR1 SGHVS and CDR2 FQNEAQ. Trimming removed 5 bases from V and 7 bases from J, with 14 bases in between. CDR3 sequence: CASSPGGAGEKLFF. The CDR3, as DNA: TGTGCCAGCAGCCCTGGGGGGGCCGGTGAAAAACTGTTTTTT.

The CDR3 loop is CASSVPQGGVYEQYF. In DNA form, the CDR3 reads TGTGCCAGCAGCGTCCCACAGGGTGGGGTCTACGAGCAGTACTTC. The V and J genes are TRBV7-8 and TRBJ2-7; a possible D gene is TRBD1 (6 bases). The germline V and J ends were trimmed by 5 bases and 3 bases, with 17 bases remaining between them. The CDR3 is 15 amino acids. Germline loops: CDR1 SGHVS, CDR2 FQNEAQ. The full variable domain, with the rest looked up from reference TRBV7-8 and TRBJ2-7, is GAGVSQSPRYKVAKRGQDVALRCDPISGHVSLFWYQQALGQGPEFLTYFQNEAQLDKSGLPSDRFFAERPEGSVSTLKIQRTQQEDSAVYLCASSVPQGGVYEQYFGPGTRLTVT.

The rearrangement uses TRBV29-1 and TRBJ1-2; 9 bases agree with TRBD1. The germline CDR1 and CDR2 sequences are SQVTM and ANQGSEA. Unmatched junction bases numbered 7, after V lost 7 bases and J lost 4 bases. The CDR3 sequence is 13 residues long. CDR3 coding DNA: TGCAGCGGAACAGGGGGCATTGGCTATGGCTACACCTTC. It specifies CSGTGGIGYGYTF.

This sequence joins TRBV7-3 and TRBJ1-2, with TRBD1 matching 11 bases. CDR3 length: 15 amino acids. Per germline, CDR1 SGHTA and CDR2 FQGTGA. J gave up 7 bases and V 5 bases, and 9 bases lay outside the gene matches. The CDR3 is CASSVPGQGVVGYTF. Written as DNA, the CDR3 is TGTGCCAGCAGCGTCCCGGGACAGGGGGTTGTTGGCTACACCTTC.